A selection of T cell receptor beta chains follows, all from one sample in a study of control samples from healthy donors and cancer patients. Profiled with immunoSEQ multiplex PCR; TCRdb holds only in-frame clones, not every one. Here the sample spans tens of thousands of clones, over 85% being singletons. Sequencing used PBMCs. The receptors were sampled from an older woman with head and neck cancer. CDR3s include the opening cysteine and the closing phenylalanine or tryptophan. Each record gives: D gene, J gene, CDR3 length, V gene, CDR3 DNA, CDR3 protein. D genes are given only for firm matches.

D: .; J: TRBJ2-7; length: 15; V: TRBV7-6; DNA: TGTGCCAGCAGCTTTTTTATATCAGATTCCTACGAGCAGTACTTC; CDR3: CASSFFISDSYEQYF
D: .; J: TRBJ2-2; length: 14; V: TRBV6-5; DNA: TGTGCCAGCAAGGACAGAGCGAACACCGGGGAGCTGTTTTTT; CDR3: CASKDRANTGELFF
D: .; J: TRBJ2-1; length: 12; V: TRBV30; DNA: TGTGCCTGGAACGGAGGGGGCAATGAGCAGTTCTTC; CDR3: CAWNGGGNEQFF
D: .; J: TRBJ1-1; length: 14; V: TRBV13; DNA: TGTGCCAGCAGCTTGCAGGGATTGAACACTGAAGCTTTCTTT; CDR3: CASSLQGLNTEAFF
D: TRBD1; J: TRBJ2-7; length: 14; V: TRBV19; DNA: TGTGCCAGTAGTACGACAGGGGTTCCCTACGAGCAGTACTTC; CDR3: CASSTTGVPYEQYF
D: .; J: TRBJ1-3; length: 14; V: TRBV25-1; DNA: TGTGCCAGCAGTGAATCGGGGTTTGGAAACACCATATATTTT; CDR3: CASSESGFGNTIYF
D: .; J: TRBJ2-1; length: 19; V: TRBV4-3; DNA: TGCGCCAGCAGCCAAAGATTATTTTCCGCTAGTGGGGGCTACAATGAGCAGTTCTTC; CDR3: CASSQRLFSASGGYNEQFF
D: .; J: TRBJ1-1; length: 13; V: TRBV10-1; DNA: TGCGCCAGCCTTCTAAGGGGTAGGCCTGAAGCTTTCTTT; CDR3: CASLLRGRPEAFF
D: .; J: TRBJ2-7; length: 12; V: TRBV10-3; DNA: TGTGCCACCGGGGGCCAGACGTACGAGCAGTACTTC; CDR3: CATGGQTYEQYF
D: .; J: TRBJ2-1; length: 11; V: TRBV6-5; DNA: TGTGCCAGCAAGACGGGAGCTTCTACGTTCTTC; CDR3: CASKTGASTFF
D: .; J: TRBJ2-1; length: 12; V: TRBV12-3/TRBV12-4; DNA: TGTGCCAGCAGTGGCTCCTACAATGAGCAGTTCTTC; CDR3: CASSGSYNEQFF
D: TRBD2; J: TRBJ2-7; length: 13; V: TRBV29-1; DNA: TGCAGCGTTGGGGGACTAGCGGGAGTCGAGCAGTACTTC; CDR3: CSVGGLAGVEQYF
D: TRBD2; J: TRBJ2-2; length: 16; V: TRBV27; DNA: TGTGCCAGCAGTACCGGACTAGCGGGAGGACCTGGGGAGCTGTTTTTT; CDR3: CASSTGLAGGPGELFF
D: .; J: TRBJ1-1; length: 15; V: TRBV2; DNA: TGTGCCAGCAGCCGTGGGTCCTACTACGGGACTGAAGCTTTCTTT; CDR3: CASSRGSYYGTEAFF
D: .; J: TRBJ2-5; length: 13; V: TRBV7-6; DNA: TGTGCCAGCAGCCCCCGGACGGAAGAGACCCAGTACTTC; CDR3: CASSPRTEETQYF
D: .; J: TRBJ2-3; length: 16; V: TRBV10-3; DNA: TGTGCCATCAGACTGGGCCGGGACCCTGGGACGGATACGCAGTATTTT; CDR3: CAIRLGRDPGTDTQYF
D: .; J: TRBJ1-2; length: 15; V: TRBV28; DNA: TGTGCCAGCAGTCCAATTGGACAGAGCCACCATGGCTACACCTTC; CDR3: CASSPIGQSHHGYTF
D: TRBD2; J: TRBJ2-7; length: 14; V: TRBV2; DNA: TGTGCCAGCAATGGAGCGGGGACCTCCTACGAGCAGTACTTC; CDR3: CASNGAGTSYEQYF
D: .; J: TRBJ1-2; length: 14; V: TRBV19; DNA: TGTGCCAGTAGTATTACAGGCGATAACTATGGCTACACCTTC; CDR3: CASSITGDNYGYTF
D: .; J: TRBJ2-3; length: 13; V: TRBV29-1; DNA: TGCAGCGTACCCCATCGGTACACAGATACGCAGTATTTT; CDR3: CSVPHRYTDTQYF
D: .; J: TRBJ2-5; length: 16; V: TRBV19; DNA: TGTGCCAGTAGTTTGGCCGGGACACCCTTTAGGGAGACCCAGTACTTC; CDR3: CASSLAGTPFRETQYF
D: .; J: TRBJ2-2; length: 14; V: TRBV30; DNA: TGTGCCTGGACCATCCGAGGGAACACCGGGGAGCTGTTTTTT; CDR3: CAWTIRGNTGELFF
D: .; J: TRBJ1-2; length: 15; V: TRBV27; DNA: TGTGCCAGCAGTTTCTCGACAGGAGCTAACTATGGCTACACCTTC; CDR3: CASSFSTGANYGYTF
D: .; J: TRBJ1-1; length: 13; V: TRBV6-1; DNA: TGTGCCAGCAGTGAAGCGGGGGGCACTGAAGCTTTCTTT; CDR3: CASSEAGGTEAFF
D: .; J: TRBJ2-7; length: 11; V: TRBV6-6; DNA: TGTGCCAGCAGTTTTGGAGGCGAGCAGTACTTC; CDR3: CASSFGGEQYF